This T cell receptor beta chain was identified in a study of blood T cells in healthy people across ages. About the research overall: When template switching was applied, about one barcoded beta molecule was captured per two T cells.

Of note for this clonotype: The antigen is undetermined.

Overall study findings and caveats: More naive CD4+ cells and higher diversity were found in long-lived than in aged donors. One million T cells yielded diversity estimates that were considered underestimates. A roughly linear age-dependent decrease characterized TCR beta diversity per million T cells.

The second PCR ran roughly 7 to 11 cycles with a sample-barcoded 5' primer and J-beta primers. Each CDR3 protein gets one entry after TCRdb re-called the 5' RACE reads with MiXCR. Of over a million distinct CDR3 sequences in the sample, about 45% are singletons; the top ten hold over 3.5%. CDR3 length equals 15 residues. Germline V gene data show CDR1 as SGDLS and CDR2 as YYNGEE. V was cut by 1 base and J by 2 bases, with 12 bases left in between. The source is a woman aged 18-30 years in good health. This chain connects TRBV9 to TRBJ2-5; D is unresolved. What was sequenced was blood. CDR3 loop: CASSVNGFDQETQYF. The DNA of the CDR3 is TGTGCCAGCAGCGTAAATGGCTTCGATCAAGAGACCCAGTACTTC.